One sample yielded the 28 T cell receptor beta chains listed below, sequenced in a study of cytomegalovirus exposure and HLA in healthy donors. The PCR made use of 60 Vbeta and 13 Jbeta primers. Measured with immunoSEQ multiplex PCR; TCRdb has only the in-frame clones, and not every one. The sample shows 50,000 to 70,000 clones, roughly 70% of them seen only once. Sequencing was performed on PBMCs. These receptors were obtained from a middle-aged man in good health and CMV-seropositive.

The V and J genes are TRBV19 and TRBJ2-7; 8 nucleotides align to TRBD1. This CDR3 contains 14 residues. Germline V lookup: CDR1 LNHDA, CDR2 SQIVND (reference sequence). V lost 2 bases and J lost 2; bases outside the gene matches: 2. The CDR3 nucleotides read TGTGCCAGTAGTATATCGGGACAGGCCTACGAGCAGTACTTC. It translates to CASSISGQAYEQYF.

This clone was seen once. The chain combines TRBV19 with TRBJ1-2; D remains ambiguous. The germline V gene has CDR1 LNHDA and CDR2 SQIVND (reference sequence). Trimming shortened V by 5 bases and J by 4 bases, and 8 bases separated the two germline ends. This CDR3 spans 12 amino acids. The CDR3 spells CASSLDFYGYTF. The CDR3 coding sequence is TGTGCCAGTAGTTTGGACTTCTATGGCTACACCTTC.

The chain employs TRBV4-3 and TRBJ2-7, with D possibly being TRBD1 (6 bases). Trimming removed 1 base from V and 3 bases from J, with 13 bases in between. Per germline, CDR1 LGHNA and CDR2 YSLEER. This CDR3 contains 15 residues. DNA for the CDR3: TGCGCCAGCAGCCAAGCACAGGGTAGGTTCTACGAGCAGTACTTC. It codes for CASSQAQGRFYEQYF.

This chain connects TRBV28 to TRBJ1-4; D remains unclear. CDR3 length: 11 residues. The germline gives CDR1 MDHEN, CDR2 SYDVKM. V dropped 6 bases and J dropped 11 bases, with 10 bases sitting between them. CDR3 sequence reads: CASSSRLKLFF. CDR3 coding DNA: TGTGCCAGCAGCTCGAGGTTGAAACTGTTTTTT.

This chain connects TRBV2 to TRBJ1-1; TRBD1 agrees at 9 bases. Germline-derived CDR1 and CDR2 are SNHLY and FYNNEI. CDR3 length: 15 amino acids. Trimming at V came to 6 bases and at J to 1 base, leaving 6 bases not matched to a gene. CDR3 DNA: TGTGCCAGCAGCCCTCGGGGACAGGGGAACACTGAAGCTTTCTTT. Amino acids: CASSPRGQGNTEAFF.

The rearrangement uses TRBV5-1 and TRBJ1-1; D remains unclear. V lost 0 bases to trimming and J lost 5 bases, with 8 bases between them. CDR1 is SGHRS, CDR2 YFSETQ, per germline. The CDR3 sequence is 13 residues long. CDR3 sequence: CASSLEKRTEAFF. CDR3 bases: TGCGCCAGCAGCTTGGAGAAGAGAACTGAAGCTTTCTTT.

The chain uses TRBV6-1 and TRBJ1-1, with 9 positions matching TRBD1. Germline V gene lookup returns CDR1 MNHNS and CDR2 SASEGT. The CDR3 totals 15 residues. V shed 5 bases and J 5 bases; nucleotides not matched to a gene: 9. The CDR3 DNA follows: TGTGCCAGCAGTTGGGACAGGGATCAGGGGACTGAAGCTTTCTTT. Translating it yields CASSWDRDQGTEAFF.

V is TRBV19 and J is TRBJ2-7, with TRBD1 matching over 7 bases. J gave up 5 bases and V 5 bases, and 12 bases lay outside the gene matches. CDR1 and CDR2 (germline): LNHDA, SQIVND (reference sequence). The CDR3 sequence is 15 residues long. In DNA form, the CDR3 reads TGTGCCAGTAGTGCCTCTAACAGGGGTAGCCACGAGCAGTACTTC. This codes for CASSASNRGSHEQYF.

This clone was observed a few times. V gene TRBV19 combines with J gene TRBJ2-2; D is unclear. This CDR3 comprises 14 residues. From germline, CDR1 is LNHDA and CDR2 SQIVND (reference sequence). V was cut by 6 bases and J by 7 bases, with 15 bases left in between. Here the CDR3 reads CASSTPQGGGELFF. The CDR3 region has the DNA TGTGCCAGTAGCACCCCCCAAGGCGGCGGGGAGCTGTTTTTT.

This rearrangement joins TRBV29-1 to TRBJ1-1; tentative D call: TRBD1 (5 bases). Germline V gives CDR1 SQVTM, CDR2 ANQGSEA. The CDR3 is made up of 14 amino acids. The V and J ends lost 5 bases and 11 bases respectively, with 24 bases between them. CDR3 in amino acids: CSVSSEGTKFGAFF. CDR3 in DNA: TGCAGCGTTTCCTCGGAGGGGACCAAATTTGGGGCTTTCTTT.

The genes are TRBV10-1 and TRBJ2-2; perhaps TRBD2 as D (6 bases). Germline CDR1 reads WNHNN; CDR2 reads SYGVQD (reference sequence). This CDR3 is 19 amino acids long. The V gene lost 5 bases and the J gene lost 3 bases, with 25 bases spanning the gap. The CDR3 spells CASSLALKEQPGDTGELFF. The DNA of the CDR3 is TGCGCCAGCAGTCTTGCCCTTAAGGAGCAACCGGGGGACACCGGGGAGCTGTTTTTT.

V and J are TRBV11-2 and TRBJ2-1; 10 bases line up with TRBD2. This CDR3 is built from 14 residues. The germline V gene has CDR1 SGHAT and CDR2 FQNNGV. The V gene end was trimmed by 0 bases and the J gene end by 13 bases; junction bases not matched to a gene: 6. CDR3 sequence reads: CASSLDMTSGLQFF. In DNA, the CDR3 is TGTGCCAGCAGCTTAGATATGACTAGCGGGTTACAGTTCTTC.

This clone has only a few counts. The rearrangement joins TRBV30 to TRBJ1-2, with TRBD1 identical over 7 bases. This CDR3 has 15 amino acids. Trimming removed 3 bases from V and 2 bases from J; junction bases left unmatched: 9. CDR1 GTSNPN and CDR2 SVGIG come from the germline V gene (reference sequence). CDR3 DNA sequence: TGTGCCTGGAGCGGGGCACAGGGGCTAAACTATGGCTACACCTTC. Encoded protein: CAWSGAQGLNYGYTF.

This chain connects TRBV27 to TRBJ1-5; the D is unclear. V dropped 6 bases and J dropped 6 bases, with 12 bases sitting between them. Looked up from germline, CDR1 is MNHEY and CDR2 is SMNVEV (reference sequence). The CDR3 loop spans 13 amino acids. The CDR3 DNA follows: TGTGCCAGCAGCATGTGGGGAGCTCAGCCCCAGCATTTT. Protein product: CASSMWGAQPQHF.

This rearrangement joins TRBV4-3 to TRBJ2-5, with 7 positions matching TRBD1. The V gene's germline CDR1 is LGHNA and CDR2 YSLEER. V lost 4 bases, J lost 2 bases, and 4 bases stayed unmatched. CDR3 length: 14 amino acids. The CDR3 DNA follows: TGCGCCAGCAGCCGAGGGGGCGGACAAGAGACCCAGTACTTC. This gives the protein CASSRGGGQETQYF.

The chain employs TRBV5-1 and TRBJ1-2; 7 nucleotides line up with TRBD1. Looked up from germline, CDR1 is SGHRS and CDR2 is YFSETQ. V lost 4 bases and J lost 7; bases outside the gene matches: 10. CDR3 length: 14 residues. This CDR3 reads CASSADRENPGYTF. The CDR3 DNA reads as TGCGCCAGCAGCGCCGACAGGGAAAATCCTGGCTACACCTTC.

This clone has a handful of counts. The chain joins TRBV29-1 to TRBJ2-3; weak D call: TRBD1 (7 bases). The CDR3 covers 17 residues. Germline CDR1 and CDR2: SQVTM and ANQGSEA. V was trimmed by 1 base and J by 5 bases, leaving 22 bases between them. The CDR3 DNA follows: TGCAGCGTTGAAGCTTGGAGGGGGCCCCTCGAGGGAGATACGCAGTATTTT. Its protein is CSVEAWRGPLEGDTQYF.

V and J are TRBV5-4 and TRBJ2-1; no reliable D call. The V end lost 3 bases, the J end lost 4 bases, and 14 bases lay between the germline ends. Germline lookup yields CDR1 SGHNT and CDR2 YYREEE (reference sequence). This CDR3 has 15 amino acids. The CDR3 DNA follows: TGTGCCAGCAGCTCAGGCGCCCCCCATTACAATGAGCAGTTCTTC. Protein product: CASSSGAPHYNEQFF.

The V and J genes are TRBV7-3 and TRBJ2-3; D is unresolved. Per germline, CDR1 SGHTA and CDR2 FQGTGA. V lost 5 bases and J 2 bases, leaving 5 bases between the germline ends. CDR3 length: 12 residues. CDR3 loop: CASSHNTDTQYF. The CDR3 DNA reads as TGTGCCAGCAGCCACAACACAGATACGCAGTATTTT. Based on the CDR3 plus reference TRBV7-3 and TRBJ2-3, the full variable domain is GAGVSQTPSNKVTEKGKYVELRCDPISGHTALYWYRQSLGQGPEFLIYFQGTGAADDSGLPNDRFFAVRPEGSVSTLKIQRTERGDSAVYLCASSHNTDTQYFGPGTRLTVL.

The gene calls are TRBV6-5 and TRBJ1-1, with 8 nucleotides matching TRBD1. Losses at the gene ends were 2 bases for V and 5 bases for J; bases not matched to a gene: 7. Germline V lookup: CDR1 MNHEY, CDR2 SVGAGI. The CDR3 totals 15 residues. CDR3 residues: CASSYDRGWVTEAFF. Here the CDR3 DNA reads TGTGCCAGCAGTTACGACAGGGGTTGGGTAACTGAAGCTTTCTTT.

This clone has more than one count but fewer than ten. This chain joins TRBV4-3 and TRBJ1-6; a possible D gene is TRBD1 (6 bases). The CDR3 sequence is 17 residues long. CDR1 LGHNA and CDR2 YSLEER come from the germline V gene. V was trimmed by 0 bases and J by 2 bases, leaving 11 bases between them. The CDR3 protein is CASSQDAGGTYNSPLHF. The DNA of the CDR3 is TGCGCCAGCAGCCAAGATGCGGGGGGCACCTATAATTCACCCCTCCACTTT.

The genes are TRBV5-4 and TRBJ2-1; D may be TRBD1 (5 bases). The CDR3 loop spans 13 amino acids. The germline V gene encodes CDR1 SGHNT and CDR2 YYREEE (reference sequence). Trimming shortened V by 4 bases and J by 6 bases, and 11 bases separated the two germline ends. For the CDR3, the DNA is TGTGCCAGCAGCGACCAGGGATTCAATGAGCAGTTCTTC. Translating gives CASSDQGFNEQFF.

The rearrangement links TRBV7-2 to TRBJ2-7, with D perhaps matching TRBD1 (6 bases). The CDR3 is made up of 14 amino acids. CDR1 is SGHTA, CDR2 FQGNSA, per germline. V was cut by 5 bases and J by 0 bases, with 11 bases left in between. This CDR3 is CASSRDRNSYEQYF. The DNA for the CDR3 is TGTGCCAGCAGCCGAGACAGGAACTCCTACGAGCAGTACTTC.

A note on this clone: This sample also contains other DNA sequences that code for the same CDR3. The chain uses TRBV7-7 and TRBJ2-7; weak D call: TRBD2 (6 bases). The CDR3 sequence is 14 residues long. Germline CDR1 SSHAT, CDR2 FNYEAQ (reference sequence). Between the trimmed V and J ends, which lost 0 bases and 3 bases, there was a span of 9 bases. The CDR3: CASSLAGGDYEQYF. CDR3 DNA: TGTGCCAGCAGCTTAGCGGGGGGAGACTACGAGCAGTACTTC.

V usage is TRBV25-1 and J usage is TRBJ2-1; D call uncertain. The CDR3 spans 13 residues. The V end was cut by 2 bases, the J end by 8 bases, with 10 bases between. CDR1 is MGHDK and CDR2 is SYGVNS in the germline V gene. CDR3 amino acids: CASSEVEVDEQFF. CDR3 DNA sequence: TGTGCCAGCAGTGAAGTTGAGGTCGATGAGCAGTTCTTC.

The chain recombines TRBV7-9 with TRBJ2-3, with TRBD1 as a possible D gene (5 bases). V was shortened by 2 bases and J by 0 bases, with 15 bases between the two germline ends. Germline CDR1 is SEHNR and CDR2 is FQNEAQ (reference sequence). This CDR3 region has 17 residues. CDR3 sequence reads: CASSLNRNRPSTDTQYF. CDR3 in DNA: TGTGCCAGCAGCTTAAACAGGAACAGACCTAGCACAGATACGCAGTATTTT.

This chain connects TRBV4-3 to TRBJ2-5, with 8 nucleotides matching TRBD2. With V trimmed by 0 bases and J by 4 bases, 13 bases remained unmatched. The germline V gene encodes CDR1 LGHNA and CDR2 YSLEER. The CDR3 is made up of 18 amino acids. The chain's CDR3 is CASSQDLPGGGEGETQYF. The CDR3 nucleotides read TGCGCCAGCAGCCAAGACCTCCCGGGGGGGGGCGAAGGAGAGACCCAGTACTTC.

This chain joins TRBV4-3 and TRBJ1-4; D is possibly TRBD1 (6 bases). Trimming left V 0 bases short and J 3 bases short, with 11 bases between. From germline, CDR1 is LGHNA and CDR2 YSLEER. CDR3 length: 16 amino acids. Written as DNA, the CDR3 is TGCGCCAGCAGCCAAGAATATGGGACACCTAATGAAAAACTGTTTTTT. Its translation is CASSQEYGTPNEKLFF.